A selection of T cell receptor beta chains follows, all from one sample in a study of shared clonotypes between healthy human individuals. TCRdb keeps only in-frame clones here, not all; method: immunoSEQ multiplex PCR. The sample consists of approximately 810,000 clones, 80% to 95% of them appearing once. The material sequenced was naive CD8+ T cells sorted from blood. All receptors come from a man aged 30 to 45 in good health. Both conserved end residues are part of each CDR3. D genes are given only for firm matches. Only part of the rows carry a size: once, few, many, or a class if the clone is expanded.

J gene | V gene | D gene | clone size | CDR3 protein | CDR3 DNA
TRBJ2-7 | TRBV27 | NA | NA | CASSFYRSSYEQYF | TGTGCCAGCAGCTTCTACCGCAGCTCCTACGAGCAGTACTTC
TRBJ2-1 | TRBV27 | TRBD2 | NA | CASSPGTSGSSEQFF | TGTGCCAGCAGCCCCGGGACTAGCGGGAGTAGTGAGCAGTTCTTC
TRBJ1-4 | TRBV6-5 | TRBD1 | NA | CASSYGTDPEKLFF | TGTGCCAGCAGTTACGGGACAGACCCTGAAAAACTGTTTTTT
TRBJ1-4 | TRBV2 | NA | NA | CASSGEKLFF | TGTGCCAGCAGCGGTGAAAAACTGTTTTTT
TRBJ2-5 | TRBV11-2 | NA | NA | CASSAVGGESQETQYF | TGTGCCAGCAGTGCCGTAGGGGGGGAAAGCCAAGAGACCCAGTACTTC
TRBJ2-2 | TRBV27 | NA | once | CASSSPGTTNTGELFF | TGTGCCAGCAGTTCTCCCGGGACCACGAACACCGGGGAGCTGTTTTTT
TRBJ2-3 | TRBV27 | NA | NA | CASGIPTDTQYF | TGTGCCAGCGGGATCCCTACAGATACGCAGTATTTT
TRBJ2-7 | TRBV6-6 | NA | NA | CATRRTGHYEQYF | TGTGCCACCCGACGGACTGGACACTACGAGCAGTACTTC
TRBJ2-3 | TRBV7-8 | NA | NA | CASSLSPDVDTQYF | TGTGCCAGCAGCTTATCCCCAGATGTGGATACGCAGTATTTT
TRBJ2-2 | TRBV11-2 | NA | few | CASSDVTGELFF | TGTGCCAGCAGCGACGTCACCGGGGAGCTGTTTTTT
TRBJ1-2 | TRBV27 | NA | NA | CASSLNPPRRAGYGYTF | TGTGCCAGCAGTTTAAACCCCCCCCGGAGGGCCGGCTATGGCTACACCTTC
TRBJ1-1 | TRBV14 | NA | NA | CASSEGGRMNTEAFF | TGTGCCAGCAGCGAGGGGGGGCGGATGAACACTGAAGCTTTCTTT
TRBJ2-7 | TRBV11-2 | TRBD2 | NA | CASSLASGTSGSHEQYF | TGTGCCAGCAGCTTAGCATCCGGGACTAGCGGGAGTCACGAGCAGTACTTC
TRBJ2-7 | TRBV29-1 | NA | once | CSAGRTYEQYF | TGCAGCGCGGGTCGTACCTACGAGCAGTACTTC
TRBJ2-7 | TRBV11-2 | NA | NA | CASSPGREVEQYF | TGTGCCAGCAGCCCCGGACGGGAAGTGGAGCAGTACTTC
TRBJ1-5 | TRBV28 | NA | NA | CASSFRGGPGNQPQHF | TGTGCCAGCAGTTTCCGAGGGGGGCCAGGCAATCAGCCCCAGCATTTT
TRBJ1-2 | TRBV27 | NA | once | CASSSTDMGYGYTF | TGTGCCAGCAGTTCGACAGACATGGGGTATGGCTACACCTTC
TRBJ2-1 | TRBV7-9 | TRBD2 | NA | CASSPRLAGATYNEQFF | TGTGCCAGCAGCCCGAGACTAGCGGGGGCGACTTACAATGAGCAGTTCTTC
TRBJ1-1 | TRBV5-1 | NA | many | CASSLYGAGRAMIAEAFF | TGCGCCAGCAGCTTGTATGGGGCAGGAAGGGCCATGATTGCTGAAGCTTTCTTT
TRBJ1-2 | TRBV7-9 | TRBD1 | NA | CASSAGQPFGYTF | TGTGCCAGCAGCGCGGGACAGCCCTTCGGCTACACCTTC
TRBJ2-1 | TRBV29-1 | TRBD2 | many | CSAAGLAGGLNEQFF | TGCAGCGCGGCTGGGTTAGCGGGAGGGTTGAATGAGCAGTTCTTC
TRBJ2-5 | TRBV9 | NA | NA | CASSPRQDPETQYF | TGTGCCAGCAGCCCGCGACAGGACCCGGAGACCCAGTACTTC
TRBJ2-3 | TRBV7-9 | NA | NA | CASSLVSSGFSSTDTQYF | TGTGCCAGCAGCTTAGTTTCATCCGGCTTCTCTAGCACAGATACGCAGTATTTT